These T cell receptor beta chains were read from a single sample in a study of blood T cells in healthy people across ages. TCRdb reanalysed the 5' RACE reads using MiXCR and keeps one entry per CDR3 protein. The sample shows approximately 800,000 distinct CDR3 sequences, more than 55% of them seen only once. What was sequenced was blood. These receptor sequences come from a man aged 35 to 55 in good health. Each CDR3 is given with its conserved first and last residue. The order of the fields is J gene, V gene, CDR3 length, D gene, clone size, CDR3 protein, CDR3 DNA. A D gene is named only where the DNA matches it firmly. Size is omitted from some rows. Given values are once, few, many or a class for expanded clones.

>TRBJ2-4|TRBV28|15|-|-
CASSLGAMSKNIQYF
TGTGCCAGCAGTTTAGGGGCCATGTCCAAAAACATTCAGTACTTC
>TRBJ2-3|TRBV7-9|14|-|few
CASSLAKGTDTQYF
TGTGCCAGCAGCTTAGCCAAGGGCACAGATACGCAGTATTTT
>TRBJ2-3|TRBV3-1|15|-|few
CASSQDSLLTDTQYF
TGTGCCAGCAGCCAAGATTCCCTTCTCACAGATACGCAGTATTTT
>TRBJ2-7|TRBV5-5|15|-|few
CASSLEVAGSYEQYF
TGTGCCAGCAGCTTGGAGGTTGCAGGGTCCTACGAGCAGTACTTC
>TRBJ2-5|TRBV20-1|14|TRBD2|-
CSAPQLAGQETQYF
TGCAGTGCCCCACAACTAGCGGGACAAGAGACCCAGTACTTC
>TRBJ2-7|TRBV11-2|13|-|-
CASSPQRAGEQYF
TGTGCCAGCAGCCCACAGCGAGCGGGCGAGCAGTACTTC
>TRBJ2-5|TRBV7-9|17|TRBD1|few
CASSYLDSTGGQETQYF
TGTGCCAGCAGCTACCTCGATTCGACAGGGGGTCAAGAGACCCAGTACTTC
>TRBJ2-5|TRBV20-1|16|TRBD1|-
CSADDRDRGRLETQYF
TGCAGTGCGGACGACCGGGACAGGGGGCGTCTCGAGACCCAGTACTTC
>TRBJ2-7|TRBV7-8|12|-|-
CASMRSPYEQYF
TGTGCCAGCATGAGGAGTCCCTACGAGCAGTACTTC
>TRBJ2-4|TRBV7-2|20|TRBD2|few
CASSQHRIPSGSMDENIQYF
TGTGCCAGCAGCCAACATCGAATACCCAGCGGGAGCATGGACGAAAACATTCAGTACTTC
>TRBJ1-1|TRBV7-9|15|-|-
CASISATNRETEAFF
TGTGCCAGCATCTCAGCGACGAACAGGGAGACTGAAGCTTTCTTT
>TRBJ2-1|TRBV4-3|20|TRBD2|-
CASSQEKGEGLAGDSNEQFF
TGCGCCAGCAGCCAAGAAAAGGGAGAGGGACTAGCGGGAGATTCCAATGAGCAGTTCTTC
>TRBJ2-5|TRBV27|13|TRBD1|few
CASRQTGGQTQYF
TGTGCCAGCAGGCAGACAGGGGGACAGACCCAGTACTTC
>TRBJ2-3|TRBV7-2|15|-|few
CASSLVRGGTDTQYF
TGTGCCAGCAGCTTAGTCAGGGGAGGCACAGATACGCAGTATTTT